In this sample, the clone carrying this T cell receptor (beta chain) turned up once. What it binds is unknown. The V gene's germline CDR1 is SGHRS and CDR2 YFSETQ. CDR3 length: 15 amino acids. The J segment lost 2 bases and the V segment lost 4 bases, leaving 5 bases of the junction unmatched. This record belongs to a study of cytomegalovirus exposure and HLA in healthy donors. Findings and caveats of the study: Indistinguishable V segments, including TRBV6-2 and TRBV6-3, were excluded.

The PCR had 60 Vbeta and 13 Jbeta primers. Measured with immunoSEQ multiplex PCR; TCRdb has only the in-frame clones, and not every one. The sample consists of around 170,000 clones, roughly 75% of them appearing once. While unrecorded immune exposures were likely, the donors were nominally healthy when sampled. The chain combines TRBV5-1 with TRBJ2-5; 10 bases match TRBD2. Specimen: PBMCs. The TCR comes from a man aged 40-49 years in good health and CMV-seronegative. The chain's CDR3 is CASSLSAGGQETQYF. The CDR3 coding sequence is TGCGCCAGCAGCCTTTCAGCGGGGGGGCAAGAGACCCAGTACTTC.